What follows are 25 T cell receptor beta chains derived from one specimen sequenced in a study of naive and memory T cell subsets. General study points: A few larger clonotypes appeared in naive repertoires, especially CD8, possibly memory cells re-expressing CD45RA.

An equimolar mix of two oligonucleotides served as the beta constant-region primer for TRBC1 and TRBC2. Nested alpha and beta constant-region primers with the SP2 primer drove four PCR rounds on ligated cDNA. MiXCR, applied by TCRdb to the UMI-ligation and nested PCR reads, yields one record per CDR3 protein. The sample consists of some 82,000 distinct CDR3 sequences, 11% of them appearing once. Their antigen targets remain unknown. Sequencing was carried out using naive CD4+ T cells from blood. All receptors derive from a human donor in good health.

The J gene is TRBJ1-3, the V gene TRBV7-9; no clear D. Trimming pared 5 bases from V and 7 bases from J, leaving 9 bases between. The germline CDR1 and CDR2 sequences are SEHNR and FQNEAQ (reference sequence). The CDR3 loop spans 12 amino acids. In DNA, the CDR3 is TGTGCCAGCAGCAGGATCTCGAACACCATATATTTT. This gives the protein CASSRISNTIYF.

This clonotype was observed once. The CDR3 loop reads CASSQDRNRNTEAFF. DNA of the CDR3: TGCGCCAGCAGCCAAGATCGGAACAGGAACACTGAAGCTTTCTTT. V and J are TRBV4-3 and TRBJ1-1; D call uncertain. In germline, CDR1 is LGHNA, CDR2 YSLEER. The CDR3 contains 15 residues. The V end lost 0 bases, the J end lost 1 base, and 9 bases lay between the germline ends.

V gene TRBV12-3 or TRBV12-4 combines with J gene TRBJ1-3; a possible D gene is TRBD1 (5 bases). CDR3 length: 16 amino acids. V lost 3 bases, J lost 0 bases, and 12 bases lay in between. The CDR3 DNA sequence: TGTGCCAGCAGTTTTGGGATGGGGCACTCTGGAAACACCATATATTTT. This gives the protein CASSFGMGHSGNTIYF.

This clonotype was seen repeatedly, ten times or more. This chain connects TRBV7-3 to TRBJ2-1; 11 bases match TRBD2. The CDR3 length is 15 residues. Trimming removed 5 bases from V and 5 bases from J; junction bases left unmatched: 5. Germline CDR1 reads SGHTA; CDR2 reads FQGTGA. The CDR3 reads CASSPRLAGNNEQFF. The DNA of the CDR3 is TGTGCCAGCAGCCCTAGACTAGCGGGAAACAATGAGCAGTTCTTC. The entire variable domain, with the rest obtained from reference TRBV7-3 and TRBJ2-1, is as follows: GAGVSQTPSNKVTEKGKYVELRCDPISGHTALYWYRQSLGQGPEFLIYFQGTGAADDSGLPNDRFFAVRPEGSVSTLKIQRTERGDSAVYLCASSPRLAGNNEQFFGPGTRLTVL.

This clonotype has only a few counts. The chain has TRBV12-3 or TRBV12-4 and TRBJ2-1; the D gene could be TRBD1 or TRBD2 (6 bases each). This CDR3 is built from 14 residues. With 6 bases removed from V and 10 bases from J, the gap between germline ends came to 19 bases. The CDR3 DNA reads as TGTGCCAGCAGGCTCAGGGGAGGTCTACGAGAGCAGTTCTTC. This codes for CASRLRGGLREQFF.

CDR3 DNA: TGTGCCAGCACTCCTTCTGGGGGGGTCGCAGAAGCTTTCTTT. Translated: CASTPSGGVAEAFF. This chain uses TRBV28 with TRBJ1-1; the D gene is possibly TRBD1 (5 bases). CDR3 length equals 14 residues. Germline CDR1 is MDHEN and CDR2 is SYDVKM. Between the trimmed V and J ends, which lost 7 bases and 8 bases, there was a span of 20 bases.

This clonotype has a count of ten or more. The rearrangement links TRBV12-3 or TRBV12-4 to TRBJ2-3; the D gene is possibly TRBD2 (7 bases). The V end was cut by 8 bases, the J end by 4 bases, with 16 bases between. The CDR3 is 14 residues long. The CDR3 bases are TGTGCCAGCCGAATCGGGGGGCCACCAGATACGCAGTATTTT. It translates to CASRIGGPPDTQYF.

The chain recombines TRBV5-6 with TRBJ1-6; tentative D call: TRBD1 (6 bases). This CDR3 has 16 residues. Trimming removed 5 bases from V and 5 bases from J, with 17 bases in between. CDR1 and CDR2 (germline): SGHDT, YYEEEE. In DNA, the CDR3 is TGTGCCAGCAGATACGGACGGACAGCGAATAATTCACCCCTCCACTTT. It encodes CASRYGRTANNSPLHF.

V and J are TRBV28 and TRBJ2-6; no clear D gene. There are 12 residues in the CDR3. V lost 9 bases, J lost 0 bases, and 3 bases lay in between. CDR1 MDHEN and CDR2 SYDVKM come from the germline V gene. The CDR3 sequence: CASNSGANVLTF. In DNA form, the CDR3 reads TGTGCCAGTAACTCTGGGGCCAACGTCCTGACTTTC.

This clonotype was recorded a few times. This chain uses TRBV12-3 or TRBV12-4 with TRBJ2-6; D perhaps matches TRBD2 (7 bases). V was shortened by 7 bases and J by 2 bases, with 15 bases between the two germline ends. CDR3 length: 16 amino acids. CDR3 sequence reads: CASMRGPETGANVLTF. The CDR3 nucleotides read TGTGCCAGCATGCGGGGGCCAGAGACTGGGGCCAACGTCCTGACTTTC.

CDR3 residues: CSAPRTEAFF. CDR3 DNA: TGCAGTGCTCCACGCACTGAAGCTTTCTTT. The rearrangement joins TRBV20-1 to TRBJ1-1; D unclear. Trimming cost V 5 bases and J 4 bases, with 5 bases left between them. Germline V gives CDR1 DFQATT, CDR2 SNEGSKA (reference sequence). The CDR3 consists of 10 residues.

The J gene is TRBJ2-1, the V gene TRBV2; D is perhaps TRBD1 (7 bases). With 7 bases removed from V and 4 bases from J, the gap between germline ends came to 14 bases. This CDR3 is 14 amino acids long. Germline V gene data show CDR1 as SNHLY and CDR2 as FYNNEI. The CDR3 is CASKGQGGYNEQFF. The CDR3 DNA follows: TGTGCCAGCAAGGGTCAGGGGGGTTACAATGAGCAGTTCTTC.

In its sample, this clonotype was seen many times. The rearrangement links TRBV10-3 to TRBJ2-3, with D perhaps matching TRBD1 (5 bases). The CDR3 consists of 13 residues. V was cut by 11 bases and J by 0 bases, with 12 bases left in between. Germline CDR1 is ENHRY and CDR2 is SYGVKD. CDR3 in amino acids: CAVKGSSTDTQYF. Written as DNA, the CDR3 is TGTGCCGTTAAGGGGTCCAGCACAGATACGCAGTATTTT.

This clonotype was detected ten times or more. J is TRBJ2-3 and V is TRBV18, with D perhaps being TRBD1 or TRBD2 (5 bases each). Germline CDR1 and CDR2: KGHSH and LQKENI. This CDR3 has 18 amino acids. V was pared by 1 base and J by 1 base, with 18 bases between. The CDR3 reads CASSPLSGTWGGTDTQYF. The CDR3 DNA reads TGTGCCAGCTCACCACTTTCCGGGACCTGGGGAGGCACAGATACGCAGTATTTT.

The chain recombines TRBV10-3 with TRBJ1-2, with TRBD1 as a possible D gene (6 bases). Germline V CDR1 and CDR2: ENHRY, SYGVKD. V lost 5 bases and J 4 bases, leaving 11 bases between the germline ends. The length of the CDR3 is 13 residues. This CDR3 reads CAISQGFGYGYTF. CDR3 bases: TGTGCCATCAGTCAGGGGTTCGGCTATGGCTACACCTTC.

The sample holds a few counts of this clonotype. This chain uses TRBV6-4 with TRBJ2-3; the D gene is possibly TRBD2 (6 bases). The CDR3 contains 13 residues. Trimming left V 4 bases short and J 4 bases short, with 9 bases between. The germline V gene encodes CDR1 MRHNA and CDR2 SNTAGT. The CDR3 nucleotides are TGTGCCAGCAGTGGCGGGGTAGCAGATACGCAGTATTTT. Amino acids: CASSGGVADTQYF.

This rearrangement joins TRBV7-2 to TRBJ1-2; 7 bases match TRBD1. The germline V gene has CDR1 SGHTA and CDR2 FQGNSA. V shed 1 base, J shed 4 bases, and the junction held 0 bases outside the gene matches. The CDR3 runs to 13 residues. CDR3 nucleotides: TGTGCCAGCAGCTTAGACAGGGGCTATGGCTACACCTTC. As protein: CASSLDRGYGYTF.

This clonotype has only a few counts. CDR3 sequence: CASSRSDETQYF. For the CDR3, the DNA is TGTGCCAGCAGCCGCTCGGATGAGACCCAGTACTTC. The rearrangement links TRBV12-3 or TRBV12-4 to TRBJ2-5; D gene unclear. The CDR3 covers 12 residues. With 6 bases removed from V and 5 bases from J, the gap between germline ends came to 10 bases.

J is TRBJ2-7 and V is TRBV9, with 12 bases identical to TRBD2. The germline V gene has CDR1 SGDLS and CDR2 YYNGEE. Trimming cost V 4 bases and J 7 bases; bases outside gene matches: 3. This CDR3 contains 13 residues. The CDR3 bases are TGTGCCAGCAGCTTCGGACTAGCGGGGGAGCAGTACTTC. As protein: CASSFGLAGEQYF.

In its sample, this clonotype was seen a few times. The V call is TRBV27, the J call TRBJ1-1, with D maybe TRBD1 (5 bases). The CDR3 is made up of 14 amino acids. Germline V gene sequence: CDR1 MNHEY, CDR2 SMNVEV (reference sequence). Trimming shortened V by 10 bases and J by 0 bases, and 15 bases separated the two germline ends. The CDR3 sequence: CATSKGRLNTEAFF. CDR3 in DNA: TGTGCCACCTCAAAGGGACGTTTGAACACTGAAGCTTTCTTT.

This clonotype was seen many times. The chain is built from TRBV5-1 and TRBJ2-3; no reliable D call. Germline CDR1 and CDR2: SGHRS and YFSETQ. With 0 bases removed from V and 5 bases from J, the gap between germline ends came to 4 bases. The CDR3 loop spans 12 amino acids. The CDR3 DNA follows: TGCGCCAGCAGCTTGGTAGGAGATACGCAGTATTTT. It specifies CASSLVGDTQYF.

This clonotype has more than one count but fewer than ten. The V and J genes are TRBV11-2 and TRBJ2-3; D is unresolved. V was clipped by 7 bases and J by 2 bases, with 10 bases between them. The CDR3 is made up of 13 amino acids. The germline CDR1 and CDR2 sequences are SGHAT and FQNNGV. This chain's CDR3 is CASNYVLTDTQYF. CDR3 DNA sequence: TGTGCCAGCAACTATGTTCTCACAGATACGCAGTATTTT. The full variable domain, its missing parts supplied by reference TRBV11-2 and TRBJ2-3, is EAGVAQSPRYKIIEKRQSVAFWCNPISGHATLYWYQQILGQGPKLLIQFQNNGVVDDSQLPKDRFSAERLKGVDSTLKIQPAKLEDSAVYLCASNYVLTDTQYFGPGTRLTVL.

The rearrangement links TRBV6-5 to TRBJ2-7, with 15 bases that match TRBD2. Trimming at V came to 2 bases and at J to 2 bases, leaving 4 bases not matched to a gene. Germline V gene sequence: CDR1 MNHEY, CDR2 SVGAGI. The CDR3 sequence is 17 residues long. DNA of the CDR3: TGTGCCAGCAGTTACGCAAGGACTAGCGGGAGGGCCTACGAGCAGTACTTC. The encoded protein is CASSYARTSGRAYEQYF.

The V gene is TRBV20-1, the J gene TRBJ2-3; TRBD2 is a possible D gene (6 bases). CDR3 length: 13 residues. Germline V lookup: CDR1 DFQATT, CDR2 SNEGSKA (reference sequence). The CDR3 loop is CSTMRGTTDTQYF. CDR3 sequence (DNA): TGCAGCACGATGCGCGGGACCACAGATACGCAGTATTTT.

This clonotype appeared a few times. CDR3 DNA: TGTGCCAGCAGCCCAGGGGGGAGCGCAGAGACCCAGTACTTC. Translated: CASSPGGSAETQYF. The chain combines TRBV7-9 with TRBJ2-5; weak D call: TRBD1 (7 bases). CDR1 is SEHNR, CDR2 FQNEAQ, per germline (reference sequence). The V end was cut by 5 bases, the J end by 4 bases, with 14 bases between. The CDR3 runs to 14 residues.